A single sample gave rise to the 32 T cell receptor beta chains below, sequenced in a study of blood T cells in healthy people across ages. A sample-barcoded 5' primer and a J-beta primer mix were used in a second PCR of roughly 7 to 11 cycles. In TCRdb, the 5' RACE reads were re-called with MiXCR into one record per CDR3 protein. The sample contains 650,000 or so distinct CDR3 sequences, about 50% of which appear only once. Sequenced sample: blood. These receptors originate from a woman aged 80 or over in good health.

V usage is TRBV4-2 and J usage is TRBJ1-2; D may be TRBD1 (5 bases). CDR3 length equals 17 residues. V was clipped by 0 bases and J by 1 base, with 15 bases between them. CDR1 LGHNA and CDR2 YNFKEQ come from the germline V gene. The CDR3 nucleotides read TGTGCCAGCAGCCAAGAGGCCGGGGCTATACTTAACTATGGCTACACCTTC. Protein product: CASSQEAGAILNYGYTF.

To note about this clonotype: The junction differs from germline at one of its ends, possibly a read error. V and J are TRBV27 and TRBJ1-5; the D is unclear. CDR3 length equals 13 residues. Per germline, CDR1 MNHEY and CDR2 SMNVEV (reference sequence). The CDR3, as DNA: TGTGCCAGCAGTCTATCCCGTTTTCAGCCCCAGCATTTT. This translates into CASSLSRFQPQHF.

The V gene is TRBV20-1, the J gene TRBJ1-4, with D unclear. The CDR3 loop spans 15 amino acids. With 0 bases removed from V and 7 bases from J, the gap between germline ends came to 15 bases. The germline CDR1 and CDR2 sequences are DFQATT and SNEGSKA (reference sequence). The CDR3 DNA follows: TGCAGTGCTAGAGATGCGAATGGAAGAGTTGAAAAACTGTTTTTT. Its translation: CSARDANGRVEKLFF.

This clonotype was counted ten times or more. V is TRBV7-2 and J is TRBJ2-4; maybe TRBD1 (6 bases). The germline CDR1 and CDR2 sequences are SGHTA and FQGNSA. This CDR3 is 17 amino acids long. V lost 5 bases and J lost 5, with 22 bases in between. DNA of the CDR3: TGTGCCAGCAGCGATCGAAGACCCAGGGGTAGCCAAAACATTCAGTACTTC. The encoded protein is CASSDRRPRGSQNIQYF.

This rearrangement joins TRBV9 to TRBJ2-2, with TRBD2 identical over 7 bases. This CDR3 comprises 14 residues. V lost 0 bases, J lost 6 bases, and 2 bases stayed unmatched. CDR1 SGDLS and CDR2 YYNGEE come from the germline V gene. The CDR3 DNA reads TGTGCCAGCAGCGTAGGGGGAGGGTCCGGGGAGCTGTTTTTT. Translation: CASSVGGGSGELFF. The whole variable domain, remainder taken from reference TRBV9 and TRBJ2-2, is DSGVTQTPKHLITATGQRVTLRCSPRSGDLSVYWYQQSLDQGLQFLIQYYNGEERAKGNILERFSAQQFPDLHSELNLSSLELGDSALYFCASSVGGGSGELFFGEGSRLTVL.

The chain uses TRBV27 and TRBJ2-6; D is perhaps TRBD1 (6 bases). Germline V lookup: CDR1 MNHEY, CDR2 SMNVEV (reference sequence). V was clipped by 6 bases and J by 1 base, with 10 bases between them. CDR3 length equals 15 residues. The CDR3 DNA reads as TGTGCCAGCAGAGTCAGGGGATCTGGGGCCAACGTCCTGACTTTC. This gives the protein CASRVRGSGANVLTF. The whole variable domain, remainder taken from reference TRBV27 and TRBJ2-6, is EAQVTQNPRYLITVTGKKLTVTCSQNMNHEYMSWYRQDPGLGLRQIYYSMNVEVTDKGDVPEGYKVSRKEKRNFPLILESPSPNQTSLYFCASRVRGSGANVLTFGAGSRLTVL.

A word on this clonotype: A read error may be the cause here, since a much bigger clone is one base away. V is TRBV28 and J is TRBJ2-7, with D maybe TRBD1 (6 bases). The CDR3 runs to 15 residues. Deletions cut 8 bases from V and 5 bases from J, with 22 bases between. CDR1 is MDHEN and CDR2 is SYDVKM in the germline V gene. The CDR3 sequence: CASHLLGRGIDEQYF. As DNA, the CDR3 is TGTGCCAGCCACCTCCTCGGCAGGGGTATTGACGAGCAGTACTTC.

This clonotype was seen ten or more times. The chain links TRBV25-1 to TRBJ2-1; D unclear. Looked up from germline, CDR1 is MGHDK and CDR2 is SYGVNS. The CDR3 is 13 residues long. Trimming took 3 bases from V and 10 from J, leaving 13 bases between them. The CDR3 region is CASSDSPLPEQFF. In DNA form, the CDR3 reads TGTGCCAGCAGTGACTCACCCCTCCCCGAGCAGTTCTTC.

The table lists this clonotype with many counts. The rearrangement links TRBV20-1 to TRBJ2-7; D gene ambiguous. The CDR3 is made up of 11 amino acids. Trimming left V 7 bases short and J 6 bases short, with 13 bases between. The germline CDR1 and CDR2 sequences are DFQATT and SNEGSKA (reference sequence). CDR3: CSGLGGFEQYF. The CDR3 nucleotides are TGCAGTGGGCTCGGTGGTTTCGAGCAGTACTTC.

Concerning this clonotype itself: A read error is possible here, since a much larger clone lies one base away. The chain employs TRBV7-2 and TRBJ2-1; 7 bases agree with TRBD2. The CDR3 totals 15 residues. Germline V gene data show CDR1 as SGHTA and CDR2 as FQGNSA. CDR3 residues: CASSFSGTNYHEQFF. The CDR3 DNA follows: TGTGCCAGCAGCTTCTCCGGGACTAACTACCATGAGCAGTTCTTC.

This clonotype was counted at least ten times. The V and J genes are TRBV27 and TRBJ1-4; a weak D match, TRBD1 (6 bases). V was trimmed by 2 bases and J by 8 bases, leaving 12 bases between them. Germline V gene sequence: CDR1 MNHEY, CDR2 SMNVEV (reference sequence). This CDR3 region has 14 residues. The CDR3 DNA reads as TGTGCCAGCAGTTTAATAGGGGGGGGGGAAAAACTGTTTTTT. Amino acids: CASSLIGGGEKLFF.

This clonotype came up a few times. With a much larger clone just one base away, this may be a read error. The chain carries TRBV29-1 and TRBJ2-4; D is unresolved. The V end lost 4 bases, the J end lost 13 bases, and 8 bases lay between the germline ends. Germline-derived CDR1 and CDR2 are SQVTM and ANQGSEA. This CDR3 contains 9 residues. CDR3 in amino acids: CSVGGEQYF. DNA for the CDR3: TGCAGCGTTGGGGGTGAGCAGTACTTC.

The chain uses TRBV20-1 and TRBJ2-7; TRBD2 aligns across 7 bases. The junction had 19 bases not matched to a gene; V was cut back by 5 bases and J by 3 bases. The CDR3 runs to 17 residues. Germline V gene data show CDR1 as DFQATT and CDR2 as SNEGSKA (reference sequence). This CDR3 is CSAREASGYPSGYEQYF. As DNA, the CDR3 is TGCAGTGCTCGGGAGGCTAGCGGATACCCTTCTGGCTACGAGCAGTACTTC.

The chain uses TRBV7-8 and TRBJ2-1; D might be TRBD2 (5 bases). The CDR3 loop spans 15 amino acids. Between the trimmed V and J ends, which lost 2 bases and 5 bases, there was a span of 13 bases. Per the germline V gene, CDR1 is SGHVS and CDR2 is FQNEAQ. The CDR3 sequence: CASSLLARGHNEQFF. The CDR3 bases are TGTGCCAGCAGCTTACTAGCCCGAGGGCACAATGAGCAGTTCTTC.

CDR3 region: CSPRSYEQYF. CDR3 in DNA: TGCAGCCCACGTAGCTACGAGCAGTACTTC. The chain carries TRBV29-1 and TRBJ2-7; D unclear. The V end was cut by 8 bases, the J end by 3 bases, with 8 bases between. Germline V CDR1 and CDR2: SQVTM, ANQGSEA. CDR3 size: 10 residues.

This chain connects TRBV14 to TRBJ1-2; D is unresolved. The CDR3 totals 13 residues. Germline assignment: CDR1 SGHDN and CDR2 FVKESK. The V and J ends lost 1 base and 4 bases respectively, with 7 bases between them. The chain's CDR3 is CASSQGGVYGYTF. The CDR3 DNA sequence: TGTGCCAGCAGCCAAGGCGGGGTCTATGGCTACACCTTC.

Worth noting for this clonotype: This clone may be a read error of a much larger clone one base away. This rearrangement joins TRBV9 to TRBJ2-1; unclear D gene. Germline CDR1 is SGDLS and CDR2 is YYNGEE. This CDR3 is 15 amino acids long. CDR3: CASSVAGLTYNERFF. The CDR3 DNA reads as TGTGCCAGCAGCGTAGCTGGGCTTACCTACAATGAGCGGTTCTTC.

This clonotype was recorded at least ten times. The chain recombines TRBV20-1 with TRBJ2-3, with 9 positions matching TRBD2. V was pared by 6 bases and J by 4 bases, with 5 bases of the junction left unmatched. This CDR3 region has 13 residues. Per the germline V gene, CDR1 is DFQATT and CDR2 is SNEGSKA (reference sequence). As DNA, the CDR3 is TGCAGTGCGGCTAGCGGGATTCCAGATACGCAGTATTTT. It encodes CSAASGIPDTQYF.

This sequence joins TRBV6-5 and TRBJ2-1, with no clear D. V gave up 0 bases and J gave up 7 bases, with 13 bases separating them. The CDR3 has 15 amino acids. Germline assignment: CDR1 MNHEY and CDR2 SVGAGI. CDR3 amino acids: CASSYSRTASNEQFF. CDR3 sequence (DNA): TGTGCCAGCAGTTACTCCCGGACGGCCTCGAATGAGCAGTTCTTC.

The rearrangement links TRBV30 to TRBJ2-7; 8 bases line up with TRBD2. Germline CDR1 GTSNPN, CDR2 SVGIG (reference sequence). V shed 0 bases, J shed 2 bases, and the junction held 3 bases outside the gene matches. The CDR3 extends over 14 amino acids. CDR3: CAWSVSGRAYEQYF. CDR3 coding DNA: TGTGCCTGGAGTGTATCCGGGAGGGCCTACGAGCAGTACTTC. Drawing the rest from reference TRBV30 and TRBJ2-7, the complete variable domain is SQTIHQWPATLVQPVGSPLSLECTVEGTSNPNLYWYRQAAGRGLQLLFYSVGIGQISSEVPQNLSASRPQDRQFILSSKKLLLSDSGFYLCAWSVSGRAYEQYFGPGTRLTVT.

This CDR3 is CSASIGLAKGEQYF. The CDR3 DNA is TGCAGTGCTAGTATAGGGCTAGCGAAGGGTGAGCAGTACTTC. V usage is TRBV20-1 and J usage is TRBJ2-5; maybe TRBD2 (6 bases). The CDR3 runs 14 residues. Trimming removed 3 bases from V and 11 bases from J, with 22 bases in between. Germline V lookup: CDR1 DFQATT, CDR2 SNEGSKA (reference sequence).

This chain connects TRBV2 to TRBJ2-3; 7 positions agree with TRBD2. The germline V gene encodes CDR1 SNHLY and CDR2 FYNNEI. This CDR3 region has 16 residues. J was trimmed by 4 bases and V by 4 bases; bases with no gene match: 11. CDR3 DNA: TGTGCCAGCAGTGCCATTGGCGGGAGACAAGCAGATACGCAGTATTTT. It encodes CASSAIGGRQADTQYF.

The rearrangement joins TRBV4-1 to TRBJ1-2; weak D call: TRBD1 (5 bases). The CDR3 length is 15 residues. Germline CDR1 and CDR2: MGHRA and YSYEKL. Trimming removed 1 base from V and 4 bases from J, with 13 bases in between. The CDR3 DNA reads as TGCGCCAGCAGCCAAGGACGGGGCGCGGGCTATGGCTACACCTTC. This encodes CASSQGRGAGYGYTF.

Of note for this clonotype: A much bigger clone sits one base away, suggesting this may be a read error. The chain recombines TRBV9 with TRBJ2-3; D uncertain. Germline-derived CDR1 and CDR2 are SGDLS and YYNGEE. The CDR3 is 13 residues long. The CDR3 sequence: CACSVASTDTQYF. The CDR3, as DNA: TGTGCCTGCAGCGTGGCCAGCACAGATACGCAGTATTTT.

Of note for this clonotype: This could be a read error, since a much larger clone is one nucleotide away. J is TRBJ2-1 and V is TRBV5-1, with TRBD2 as a possible D gene (6 bases). Trimming shortened V by 1 base and J by 6 bases, and 14 bases separated the two germline ends. The CDR3 length is 15 residues. Germline CDR1 reads SGHRS; CDR2 reads YFSETQ. The CDR3 protein is CASSLRRGAGNEQFF. DNA for the CDR3: TGCGCCAGCAGCTTGCGGCGGGGTGCGGGCAATGAGCAGTTCTTC. Full variable domain (remainder filled in from reference TRBV5-1 and TRBJ2-1): KAGVTQTPRYLIKTRGQQVTLSCSPISGHRSVSWYQQTPGQGLQFLFEYFSETQRNKGNFPGRFSGRQFSNSRSEMNVSTLELGDSALYLCASSLRRGAGNEQFFGPGTRLTVL.

In its sample, this clonotype was seen a few times. This chain connects TRBV29-1 to TRBJ2-1; D may be TRBD2 (7 bases). The V gene's germline CDR1 is SQVTM and CDR2 ANQGSEA. Trimming removed 4 bases at V and 0 bases at J, with 13 bases between. The CDR3 totals 15 residues. The CDR3 sequence is CSVGGRESSYNEQFF. The CDR3 DNA reads TGCAGCGTTGGGGGGCGGGAGAGCTCCTACAATGAGCAGTTCTTC.

The genes are TRBV10-1 and TRBJ2-1, with TRBD1 as a possible D gene (6 bases). Per germline, CDR1 WNHNN and CDR2 SYGVQD (reference sequence). The CDR3 has 16 residues. V dropped 3 bases and J dropped 2 bases, with 14 bases sitting between them. The CDR3 loop is CASSDWDTQTYNEQFF. CDR3 sequence (DNA): TGCGCCAGCAGTGACTGGGACACACAAACCTACAATGAGCAGTTCTTC.

This clonotype was seen only once. The chain combines TRBV10-1 with TRBJ2-1, with 10 bases that match TRBD2. CDR1 WNHNN and CDR2 SYGVQD come from the germline V gene (reference sequence). The CDR3 extends over 15 amino acids. V lost 4 bases to trimming and J lost 2 bases; unmatched junction nucleotides: 2. Here the CDR3 reads CASSASGGPYNEQFF. The CDR3 coding sequence is TGCGCCAGCAGTGCTAGCGGGGGCCCCTACAATGAGCAGTTCTTC.

This clonotype was observed a handful of times. The rearrangement uses TRBV7-2 and TRBJ1-6, with D possibly matching TRBD1 (5 bases). Per germline, CDR1 SGHTA and CDR2 FQGNSA. V was trimmed by 1 base and J by 14 bases, leaving 12 bases between them. The CDR3 has 13 amino acids. The CDR3 nucleotides are TGTGCCAGCAGCTTAGGGGCCGTCAGGGCCCTCCACTTT. Translated, it gives CASSLGAVRALHF.

V is TRBV4-3 and J is TRBJ2-5, with 8 bases lining up with TRBD2. CDR3 length equals 15 residues. Per germline, CDR1 LGHNA and CDR2 YSLEER. The trim removed 0 bases at V and 5 bases at J, leaving 5 bases unmatched. The CDR3 DNA sequence: TGCGCCAGCAGCCAAGATATGGCTAGCGGGGAGACCCAGTACTTC. This sequence encodes CASSQDMASGETQYF.

V usage is TRBV3-1 and J usage is TRBJ1-2; D gene ambiguous. This CDR3 comprises 13 residues. V lost 1 base and J lost 6, with 9 bases in between. Germline V gene data show CDR1 as LGHDT and CDR2 as YNNKEL (reference sequence). The CDR3 coding sequence is TGTGCCAGCAGCCAAGCGGAATCGCATGGCTACACCTTC. As protein: CASSQAESHGYTF.

V gene TRBV14 combines with J gene TRBJ1-4; weak D call: TRBD1 (6 bases). V lost 4 bases and J 4 bases, leaving 13 bases between the germline ends. This CDR3 region has 15 residues. Germline CDR1 and CDR2: SGHDN and FVKESK. The CDR3 protein is CASSPGQTINEKLFF. CDR3 in DNA: TGTGCCAGCAGCCCCGGACAGACAATTAATGAAAAACTGTTTTTT.